The clone carrying this TCR beta chain was seen only a few times. This sample was taken from a study of blood T cell repertoires in COVID-19. Looking at the study overall: Nucleic acid was either cDNA or gDNA, and it came from T cells, B-cell-depleted T cells, or PBMCs.

Measured with immunoSEQ multiplex PCR; TCRdb has only the in-frame clones, and not every one. The data hold about 330,000 clones, with around 90% observed a single time. Followed over time, Seattle patients had been enrolled while infection was active. CDR3 length: 14 amino acids. Germline V lookup: CDR1 KGHSH, CDR2 LQKENI. The ends lost 3 bases at V and 4 bases at J; junction bases unmatched: 5. V is TRBV18 and J is TRBJ1-1, with 7 positions matching TRBD1. This TCR derives from a man aged 30 to 45 with COVID-19, enrolled during active disease. The sequenced material came from peripheral blood. The CDR3 protein is CASSPPDRATEAFF. The CDR3 nucleotides read TGTGCCAGCTCACCTCCCGACAGGGCCACTGAAGCTTTCTTT.